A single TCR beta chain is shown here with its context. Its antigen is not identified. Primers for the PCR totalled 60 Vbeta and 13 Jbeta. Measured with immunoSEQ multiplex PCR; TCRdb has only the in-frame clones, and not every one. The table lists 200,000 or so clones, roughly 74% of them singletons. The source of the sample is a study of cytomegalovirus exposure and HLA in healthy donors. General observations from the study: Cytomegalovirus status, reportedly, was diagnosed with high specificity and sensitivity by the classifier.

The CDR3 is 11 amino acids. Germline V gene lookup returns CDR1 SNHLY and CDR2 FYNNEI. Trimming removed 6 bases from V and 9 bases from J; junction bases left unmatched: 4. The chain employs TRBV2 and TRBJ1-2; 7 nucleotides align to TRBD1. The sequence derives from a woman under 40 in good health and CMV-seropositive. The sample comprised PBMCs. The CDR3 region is CASSDRVRYTF. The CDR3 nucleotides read TGTGCCAGCAGCGACAGGGTTCGCTACACCTTC. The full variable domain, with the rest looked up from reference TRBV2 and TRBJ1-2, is EPEVTQTPSHQVTQMGQEVILRCVPISNHLYFYWYRQILGQKVEFLVSFYNNEISEKSEIFDDQFSVERPDGSNFTLKIRSTKLEDSAMYFCASSDRVRYTFGSGTRLTVV.